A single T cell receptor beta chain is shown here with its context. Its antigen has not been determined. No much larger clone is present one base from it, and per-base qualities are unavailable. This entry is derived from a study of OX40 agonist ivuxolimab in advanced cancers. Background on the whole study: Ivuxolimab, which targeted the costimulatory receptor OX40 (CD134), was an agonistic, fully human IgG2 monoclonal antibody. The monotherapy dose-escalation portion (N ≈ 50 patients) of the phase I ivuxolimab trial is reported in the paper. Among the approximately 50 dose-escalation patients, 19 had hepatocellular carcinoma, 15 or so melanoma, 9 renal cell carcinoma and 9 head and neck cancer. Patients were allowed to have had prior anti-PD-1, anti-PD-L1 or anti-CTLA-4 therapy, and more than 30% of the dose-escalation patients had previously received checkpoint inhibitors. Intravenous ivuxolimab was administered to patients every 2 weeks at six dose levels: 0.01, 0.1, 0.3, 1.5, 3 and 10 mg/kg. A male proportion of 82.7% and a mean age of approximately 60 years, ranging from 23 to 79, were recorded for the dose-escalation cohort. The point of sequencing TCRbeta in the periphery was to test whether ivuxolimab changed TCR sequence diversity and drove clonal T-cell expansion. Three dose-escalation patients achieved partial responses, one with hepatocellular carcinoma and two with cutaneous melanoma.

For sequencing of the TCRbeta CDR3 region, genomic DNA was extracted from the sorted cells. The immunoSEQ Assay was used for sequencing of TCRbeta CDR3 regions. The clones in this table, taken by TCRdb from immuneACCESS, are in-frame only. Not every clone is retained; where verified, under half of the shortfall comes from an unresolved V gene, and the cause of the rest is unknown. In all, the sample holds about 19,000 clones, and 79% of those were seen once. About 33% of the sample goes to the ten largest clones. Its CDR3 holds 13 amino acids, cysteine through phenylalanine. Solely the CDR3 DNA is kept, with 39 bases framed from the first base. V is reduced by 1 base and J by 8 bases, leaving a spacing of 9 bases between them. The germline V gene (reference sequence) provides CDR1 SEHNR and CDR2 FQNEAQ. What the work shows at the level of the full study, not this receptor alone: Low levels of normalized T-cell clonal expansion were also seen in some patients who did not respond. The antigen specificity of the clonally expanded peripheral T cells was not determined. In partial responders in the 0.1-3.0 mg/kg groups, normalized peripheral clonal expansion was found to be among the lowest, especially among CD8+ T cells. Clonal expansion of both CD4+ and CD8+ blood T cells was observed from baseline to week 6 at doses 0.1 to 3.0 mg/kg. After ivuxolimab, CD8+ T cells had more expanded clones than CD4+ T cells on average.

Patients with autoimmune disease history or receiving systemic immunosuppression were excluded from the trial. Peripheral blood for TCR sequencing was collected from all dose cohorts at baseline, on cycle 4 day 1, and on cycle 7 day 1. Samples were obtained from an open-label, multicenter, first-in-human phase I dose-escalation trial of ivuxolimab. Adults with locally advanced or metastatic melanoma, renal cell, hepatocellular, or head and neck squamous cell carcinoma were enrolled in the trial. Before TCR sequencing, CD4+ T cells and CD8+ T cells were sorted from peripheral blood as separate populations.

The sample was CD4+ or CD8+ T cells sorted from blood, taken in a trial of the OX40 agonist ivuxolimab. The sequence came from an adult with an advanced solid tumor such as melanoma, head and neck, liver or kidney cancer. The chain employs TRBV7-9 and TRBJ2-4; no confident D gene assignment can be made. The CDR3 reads CASSLGRLHIQYF. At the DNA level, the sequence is TGTGCCAGCAGCTTAGGCCGGTTACACATTCAGTACTTC.